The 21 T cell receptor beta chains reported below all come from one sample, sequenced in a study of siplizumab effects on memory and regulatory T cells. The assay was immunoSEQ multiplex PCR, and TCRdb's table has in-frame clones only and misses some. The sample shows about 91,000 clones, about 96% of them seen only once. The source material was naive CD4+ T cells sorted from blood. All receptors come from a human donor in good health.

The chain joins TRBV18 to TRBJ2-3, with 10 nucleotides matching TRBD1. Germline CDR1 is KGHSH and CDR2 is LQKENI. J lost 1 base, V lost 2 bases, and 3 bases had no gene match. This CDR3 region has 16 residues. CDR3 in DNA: TGTGCCAGCTCACCAAAGGGGACAGGGGGCACAGATACGCAGTATTTT. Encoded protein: CASSPKGTGGTDTQYF.

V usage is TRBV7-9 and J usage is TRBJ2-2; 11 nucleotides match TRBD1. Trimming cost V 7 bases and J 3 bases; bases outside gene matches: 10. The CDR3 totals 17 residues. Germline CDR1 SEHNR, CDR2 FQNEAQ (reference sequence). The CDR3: CASKMGQGGSYTGELFF. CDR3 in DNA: TGTGCCAGCAAAATGGGACAGGGGGGCTCTTACACCGGGGAGCTGTTTTTT.

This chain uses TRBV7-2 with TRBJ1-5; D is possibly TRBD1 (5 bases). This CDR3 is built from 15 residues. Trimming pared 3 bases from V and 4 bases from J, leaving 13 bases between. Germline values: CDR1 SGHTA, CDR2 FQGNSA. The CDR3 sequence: CASSFFRVENQPQHF. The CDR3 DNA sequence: TGTGCCAGCAGCTTTTTCAGGGTGGAAAATCAGCCCCAGCATTTT.

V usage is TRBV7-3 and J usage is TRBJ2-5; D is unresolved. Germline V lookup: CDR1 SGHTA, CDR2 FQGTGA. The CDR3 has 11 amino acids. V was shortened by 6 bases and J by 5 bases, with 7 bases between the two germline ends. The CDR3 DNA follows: TGTGCCAGCAGGGAATGGGAGACCCAGTACTTC. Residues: CASREWETQYF.

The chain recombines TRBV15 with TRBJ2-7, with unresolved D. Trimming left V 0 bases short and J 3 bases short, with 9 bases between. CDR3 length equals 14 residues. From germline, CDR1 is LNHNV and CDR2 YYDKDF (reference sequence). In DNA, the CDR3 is TGTGCCACCAGCAGAGAAACCGCAGACTACGAGCAGTACTTC. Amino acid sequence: CATSRETADYEQYF. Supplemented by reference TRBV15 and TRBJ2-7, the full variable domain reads DAMVIQNPRYQVTQFGKPVTLSCSQTLNHNVMYWYQQKSSQAPKLLFHYYDKDFNNEADTPDNFQSRRPNTSFCFLDIRSPGLGDTAMYLCATSRETADYEQYFGPGTRLTVT.

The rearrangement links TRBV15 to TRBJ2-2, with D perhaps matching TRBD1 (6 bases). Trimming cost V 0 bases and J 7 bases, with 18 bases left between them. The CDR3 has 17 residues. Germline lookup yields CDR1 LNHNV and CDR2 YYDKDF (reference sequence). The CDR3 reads CATSRDRSRGSIGELFF. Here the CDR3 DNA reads TGTGCCACCAGCAGAGATCGTAGCAGGGGCTCTATCGGGGAGCTGTTTTTT.

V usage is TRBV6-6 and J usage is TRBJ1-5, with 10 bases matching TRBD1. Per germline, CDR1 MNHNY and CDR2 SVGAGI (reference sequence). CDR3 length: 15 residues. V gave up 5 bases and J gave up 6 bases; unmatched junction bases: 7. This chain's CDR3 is CASSLRQGAGQPQHF. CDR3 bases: TGTGCCAGCAGTCTTAGACAGGGGGCGGGTCAGCCCCAGCATTTT.

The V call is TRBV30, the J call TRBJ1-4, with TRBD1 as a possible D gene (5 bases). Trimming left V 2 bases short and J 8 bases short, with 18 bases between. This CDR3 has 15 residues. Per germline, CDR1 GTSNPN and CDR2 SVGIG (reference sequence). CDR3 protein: CAWSRGDPGYEKLFF. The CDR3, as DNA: TGTGCCTGGAGTCGGGGGGACCCAGGTTACGAAAAACTGTTTTTT.

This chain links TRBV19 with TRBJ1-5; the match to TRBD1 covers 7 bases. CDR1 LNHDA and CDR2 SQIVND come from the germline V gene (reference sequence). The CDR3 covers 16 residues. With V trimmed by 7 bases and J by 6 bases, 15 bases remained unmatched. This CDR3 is CASTNTRDSRRQPQHF. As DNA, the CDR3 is TGTGCCAGTACGAATACCCGGGACAGCCGTCGTCAGCCCCAGCATTTT.

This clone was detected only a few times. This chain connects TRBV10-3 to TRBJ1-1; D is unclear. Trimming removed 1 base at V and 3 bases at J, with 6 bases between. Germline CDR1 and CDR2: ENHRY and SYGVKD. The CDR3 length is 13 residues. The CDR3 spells CAISELEYTEAFF. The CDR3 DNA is TGTGCCATCAGTGAGTTGGAGTACACTGAAGCTTTCTTT.

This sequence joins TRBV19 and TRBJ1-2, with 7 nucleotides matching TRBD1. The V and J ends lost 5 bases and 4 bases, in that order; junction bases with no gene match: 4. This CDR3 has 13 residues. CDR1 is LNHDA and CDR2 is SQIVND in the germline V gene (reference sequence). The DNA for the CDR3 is TGTGCCAGTAGTCCCCGACAGGGCTATGGCTACACCTTC. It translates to CASSPRQGYGYTF.

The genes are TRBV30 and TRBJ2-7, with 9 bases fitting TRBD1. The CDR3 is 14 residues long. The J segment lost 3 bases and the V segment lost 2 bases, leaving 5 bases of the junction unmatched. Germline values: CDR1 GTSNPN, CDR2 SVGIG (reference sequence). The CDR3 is CAWSPDRGFYEQYF. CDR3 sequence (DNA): TGTGCCTGGAGTCCGGACAGGGGTTTCTACGAGCAGTACTTC.

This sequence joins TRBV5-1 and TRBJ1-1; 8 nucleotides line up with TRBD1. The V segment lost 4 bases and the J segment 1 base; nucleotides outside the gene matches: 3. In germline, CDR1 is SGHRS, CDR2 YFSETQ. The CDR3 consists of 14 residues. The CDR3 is CASSTGTGNTEAFF. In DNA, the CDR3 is TGCGCCAGCAGCACCGGGACAGGGAACACTGAAGCTTTCTTT. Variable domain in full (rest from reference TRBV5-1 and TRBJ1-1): KAGVTQTPRYLIKTRGQQVTLSCSPISGHRSVSWYQQTPGQGLQFLFEYFSETQRNKGNFPGRFSGRQFSNSRSEMNVSTLELGDSALYLCASSTGTGNTEAFFGQGTRLTVV.

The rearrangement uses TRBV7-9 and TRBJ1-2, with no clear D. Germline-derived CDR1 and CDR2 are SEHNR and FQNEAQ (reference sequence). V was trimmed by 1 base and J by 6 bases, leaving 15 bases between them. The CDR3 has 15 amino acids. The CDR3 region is CASSLGLLPGNGYTF. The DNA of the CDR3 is TGTGCCAGCAGCTTAGGGTTATTACCCGGGAATGGCTACACCTTC.

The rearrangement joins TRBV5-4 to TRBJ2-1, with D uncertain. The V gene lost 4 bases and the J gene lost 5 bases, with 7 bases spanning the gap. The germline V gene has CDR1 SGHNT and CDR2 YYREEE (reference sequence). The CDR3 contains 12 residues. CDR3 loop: CASSLHHNEQFF. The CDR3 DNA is TGTGCCAGCAGCCTGCACCACAATGAGCAGTTCTTC. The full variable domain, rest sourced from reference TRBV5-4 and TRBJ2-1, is ETGVTQSPTHLIKTRGQQVTLRCSSQSGHNTVSWYQQALGQGPQFIFQYYREEENGRGNFPPRFSGLQFPNYSSELNVNALELDDSALYLCASSLHHNEQFFGPGTRLTVL.

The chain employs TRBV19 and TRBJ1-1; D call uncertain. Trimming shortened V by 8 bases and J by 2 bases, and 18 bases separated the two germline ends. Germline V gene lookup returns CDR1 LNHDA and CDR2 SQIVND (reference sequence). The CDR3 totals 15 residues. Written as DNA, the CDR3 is TGTGCCAGTGGTCGAATGTTCGCAGGAAACACTGAAGCTTTCTTT. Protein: CASGRMFAGNTEAFF.

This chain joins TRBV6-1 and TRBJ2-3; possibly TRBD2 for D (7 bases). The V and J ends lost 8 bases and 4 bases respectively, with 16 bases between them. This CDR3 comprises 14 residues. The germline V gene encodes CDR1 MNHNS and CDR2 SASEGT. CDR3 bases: TGTGCCAGCCACTCGGGGGGCGGCGCAGATACGCAGTATTTT. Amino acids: CASHSGGGADTQYF.

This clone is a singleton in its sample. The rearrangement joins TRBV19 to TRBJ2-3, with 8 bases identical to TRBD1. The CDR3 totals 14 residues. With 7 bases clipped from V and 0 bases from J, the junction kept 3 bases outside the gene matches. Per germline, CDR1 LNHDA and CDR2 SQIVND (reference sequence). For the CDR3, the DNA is TGTGCCAGTACCGACAGGGGAAGCACAGATACGCAGTATTTT. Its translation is CASTDRGSTDTQYF.

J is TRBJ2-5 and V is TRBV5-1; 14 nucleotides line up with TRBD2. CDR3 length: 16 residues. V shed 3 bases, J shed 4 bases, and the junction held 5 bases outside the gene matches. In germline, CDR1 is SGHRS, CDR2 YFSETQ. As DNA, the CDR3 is TGCGCCAGCAGCTCGACCGGGACTAGCGGGGGAGAGACCCAGTACTTC. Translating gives CASSSTGTSGGETQYF.

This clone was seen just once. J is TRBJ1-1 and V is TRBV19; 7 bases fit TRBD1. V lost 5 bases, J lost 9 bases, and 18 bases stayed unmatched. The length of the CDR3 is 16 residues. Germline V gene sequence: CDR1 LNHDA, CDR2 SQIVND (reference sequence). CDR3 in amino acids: CASSSRRQGPFEKAFF. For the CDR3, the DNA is TGTGCCAGTAGTTCGCGGAGACAGGGCCCGTTCGAAAAAGCTTTCTTT.

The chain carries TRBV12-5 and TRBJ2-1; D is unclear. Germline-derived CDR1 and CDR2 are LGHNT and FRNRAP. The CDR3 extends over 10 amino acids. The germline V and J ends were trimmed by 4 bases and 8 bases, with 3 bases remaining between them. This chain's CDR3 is CASGWDEQFF. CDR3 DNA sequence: TGTGCTAGTGGTTGGGATGAGCAGTTCTTC. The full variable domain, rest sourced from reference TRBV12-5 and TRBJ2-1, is DARVTQTPRHKVTEMGQEVTMRCQPILGHNTVFWYRQTMMQGLELLAYFRNRAPLDDSGMPKDRFSAEMPDATLATLKIQPSEPRDSAVYFCASGWDEQFFGPGTRLTVL.